Following are 2 T cell receptor beta chains from one sample sequenced in a study of blood T cell repertoires in COVID-19. Sequencing used immunoSEQ multiplex PCR; TCRdb keeps in-frame clones, though not all of them. The sample shows 85,000 to 120,000 clones, about two thirds of them seen only once. Material: peripheral blood. These receptors all come from a human donor with acute or convalescent COVID-19. The donor label of this sample is uncertain.

V and J are TRBV4-2 and TRBJ1-3; 9 bases align to TRBD1. This CDR3 spans 14 amino acids. The germline V gene has CDR1 LGHNA and CDR2 YNFKEQ. Trimming removed 8 bases from V and 8 bases from J; junction bases left unmatched: 10. CDR3 nucleotides: TGTGCCAGCTGCCCGGACAGGGGAGGTGACACCATATATTTT. Its translation: CASCPDRGGDTIYF.

The chain links TRBV2 to TRBJ2-7; 12 nucleotides match TRBD2. Germline loops: CDR1 SNHLY, CDR2 FYNNEI. This CDR3 is built from 15 residues. V dropped 6 bases and J dropped 1; count of bases not matched to a gene: 4. The CDR3 coding sequence is TGTGCCAGCAGAGTTACTAGCGGGGGGTCCTACGAGCAGTACTTC. This encodes CASRVTSGGSYEQYF.